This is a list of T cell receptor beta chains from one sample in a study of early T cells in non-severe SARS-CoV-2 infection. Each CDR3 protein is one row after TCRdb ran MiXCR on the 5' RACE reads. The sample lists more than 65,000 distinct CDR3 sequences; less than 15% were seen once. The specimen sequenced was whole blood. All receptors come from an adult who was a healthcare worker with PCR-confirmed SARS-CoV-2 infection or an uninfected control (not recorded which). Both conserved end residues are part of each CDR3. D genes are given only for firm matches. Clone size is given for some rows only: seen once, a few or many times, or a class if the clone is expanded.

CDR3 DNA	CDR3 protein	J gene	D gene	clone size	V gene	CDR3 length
TGTGCCAGTAACTCCGGCGCCGACACCGGGGAGCTGTTTTTT	CASNSGADTGELFF	TRBJ2-2	NA	many	TRBV19	14
TGTGCCGGTAGACAGGGGAAGGTTGAAAAACTGTTTTTT	CAGRQGKVEKLFF	TRBJ1-4	NA	many	TRBV21-1	13
TGTGCCTCCGACGCGGGGGGCTCTGGAAACACCATATATTTT	CASDAGGSGNTIYF	TRBJ1-3	NA	many	TRBV6-1	14
TGTGCCAGCAGCCTAAGCCTTGGAAACACCATATATTTT	CASSLSLGNTIYF	TRBJ1-3	NA	NA	TRBV3-1	13
TGTGCCAGCTGTAAGGCGGGGATGGCCGGGGAGCTGTTTTTT	CASCKAGMAGELFF	TRBJ2-2	NA	few	TRBV2	14
TGTGCCAGCAGCTTAAGAGGGGGACGGAGCTCTGGAAACACCATATATTTT	CASSLRGGRSSGNTIYF	TRBJ1-3	NA	many	TRBV13	17
TGTGCCAGCAGCGCAACCGGGACAGGGTGGTCACCCCTCCACTTT	CASSATGTGWSPLHF	TRBJ1-6	TRBD1	few	TRBV7-6	15
TGTGCCAGCAGTTTTGCAGGACAGGGGCATCGAGAGCAGTACTTC	CASSFAGQGHREQYF	TRBJ2-7	TRBD1	NA	TRBV12-3/TRBV12-4	15
TGTGCCAGCAGCTCCAGGCAGGGGGTTATGGACGAGCAGTACTTC	CASSSRQGVMDEQYF	TRBJ2-7	TRBD1	few	TRBV5-4	15
TGCAGCGTTGAGGAAGGGACTAGCGGGAGGGTTGAGCAGTTCTTC	CSVEEGTSGRVEQFF	TRBJ2-1	TRBD2	few	TRBV29-1	15
TGTGCCAGTAGTGCAGGAGGCGCGGACTATGGCTACACCTTC	CASSAGGADYGYTF	TRBJ1-2	NA	many	TRBV19	14
TGCAGCGTTGGGCTAGCGGGGAACGCCTACGAGCAGTACTTC	CSVGLAGNAYEQYF	TRBJ2-7	TRBD2	few	TRBV29-1	14
TGTGCCAGCAGCTCGGGACTAGCGGGCCTAAATGAGCAGTTCTTC	CASSSGLAGLNEQFF	TRBJ2-1	TRBD2	many	TRBV7-9	15
TGCAGTGCTAGAGGACGGGCGGAGGTAGATACGCAGTATTTT	CSARGRAEVDTQYF	TRBJ2-3	NA	few	TRBV20-1	14
TGCGCCAGCAGCCGATCGGCCTTTTACAATGAGCAGTTCTTC	CASSRSAFYNEQFF	TRBJ2-1	NA	many	TRBV4-3	14
TGTGCCAGCAGCGTAGTGGGGGGGACCTACAATGAGCAGTTCTTC	CASSVVGGTYNEQFF	TRBJ2-1	TRBD2	NA	TRBV9	15
TGTGCCAGCACGGGAGTCACAGATACGCAGTATTTT	CASTGVTDTQYF	TRBJ2-3	NA	NA	TRBV3-1	12
TGCGCCAGCAGCCCGTCCGACGCGGGACAGGGAACCTACGAGCAGTACTTC	CASSPSDAGQGTYEQYF	TRBJ2-7	TRBD1	NA	TRBV4-1	17
TGTGCCAGCAGCCTCCAGGGGAAGACCCAGTACTTC	CASSLQGKTQYF	TRBJ2-5	NA	many	TRBV3-1	12
TGTGCCAGCAGTTTCACCAGCGGGAGCTTATACGAGCAGTACTTC	CASSFTSGSLYEQYF	TRBJ2-7	TRBD2	many	TRBV27	15
TGTGCCAGCAGCTTAGCAACGCGGGGGTATGGCTACACCTTC	CASSLATRGYGYTF	TRBJ1-2	NA	NA	TRBV7-8	14
TGCAGTGCTAGACGAGCGAGCCAAGAGACCCAGTACTTC	CSARRASQETQYF	TRBJ2-5	NA	NA	TRBV20-1	13
TGCGCCAGCAGATCCTCTAGCGGGGCTAGCACAGATACGCAGTATTTT	CASRSSSGASTDTQYF	TRBJ2-3	TRBD2	once	TRBV5-1	16
TGTGCCAGCAGCTTGGCAGGACCAGAGACCCAGTACTTC	CASSLAGPETQYF	TRBJ2-5	NA	NA	TRBV7-2	13
TGTGCCAGCAGCTTAGATTTCGCGGGGGGACCACAAGAGACCCAGTACTTC	CASSLDFAGGPQETQYF	TRBJ2-5	TRBD2	many	TRBV11-2	17
TGCAGTGCGCGTGCAAAAACCGGGACTAGCAACAATGAGCAGTTCTTC	CSARAKTGTSNNEQFF	TRBJ2-1	TRBD2	many	TRBV20-1	16
TGTGCCAGCAGCACCCGGGACAGGGCCAACGTCCTGACTTTC	CASSTRDRANVLTF	TRBJ2-6	NA	few	TRBV11-2	14
TGCGCCAGCAGCCCGACAGGGCCTGAGACCCAGTACTTC	CASSPTGPETQYF	TRBJ2-5	TRBD1	NA	TRBV4-1	13
TGTGCCAGCAGCACTCAGGGGGCAGTAAATCAGCCCCAGCATTTT	CASSTQGAVNQPQHF	TRBJ1-5	TRBD1	few	TRBV7-2	15
TGTGCCAGCAGCTTGGCTGGCAGGGGACAAGAGACCCAGTACTTC	CASSLAGRGQETQYF	TRBJ2-5	NA	many	TRBV5-6	15
TGTGCCAGCAGCGTACTTGGCGGGGGCGTGGACGAGCAGTACTTC	CASSVLGGGVDEQYF	TRBJ2-7	NA	NA	TRBV9	15
TGTGCCACCAGTGGAGGCGGGACAGTACACAATGAGCAGTTCTTC	CATSGGGTVHNEQFF	TRBJ2-1	NA	many	TRBV24-1	15
TGTGCCAGCAGCTTAGCGTCTGTCGGAGGGCTGGAGCAGTTCTTC	CASSLASVGGLEQFF	TRBJ2-1	NA	NA	TRBV7-2	15
TGTGCCAGCAGCGCGGACCGCGTCCGCGGCTACACCTTC	CASSADRVRGYTF	TRBJ1-2	NA	many	TRBV7-9	13
TGTGCCAGCGCTCTGGGGCCCCAAGAGACCCAGTACTTC	CASALGPQETQYF	TRBJ2-5	NA	many	TRBV9	13
TGTGCCAGCAGCCAACCGGGGGTGCCGAACACTGAAGCTTTCTTT	CASSQPGVPNTEAFF	TRBJ1-1	NA	few	TRBV7-3	15
TGTGCCAGCAGTTACTCCCGTGGGATCTACAATGAGCAGTTCTTC	CASSYSRGIYNEQFF	TRBJ2-1	NA	few	TRBV6-5	15
TGCAGCGTAGCAGGGAGAGGACAGCCCCAGCATTTT	CSVAGRGQPQHF	TRBJ1-5	NA	NA	TRBV29-1	12
TGTGCCATCACCGGGACAGACTCCTACGAGCAGTACTTC	CAITGTDSYEQYF	TRBJ2-7	TRBD1	many	TRBV10-3	13
TGTGCCAGCAGGTGGGATACAGATACGCAGTATTTT	CASRWDTDTQYF	TRBJ2-3	NA	once	TRBV2	12
TGCAGTGCTCGTCCCTCGTGGGGAAACACCATATATTTT	CSARPSWGNTIYF	TRBJ1-3	NA	many	TRBV20-1	13
TGCAGCGTTAAGGGACAAGCGAACACCGGGGAGCTGTTTTTT	CSVKGQANTGELFF	TRBJ2-2	NA	few	TRBV29-1	14
TGTGCCAGCAGCCCGTGGACAGGGAGAACTGAAGCTTTCTTT	CASSPWTGRTEAFF	TRBJ1-1	TRBD1	many	TRBV14	14
TGCGCCAGCAGCTTGGTCCGGGCTAGCGGGATTGGTGAGACCCAGTACTTC	CASSLVRASGIGETQYF	TRBJ2-5	TRBD2	many	TRBV5-1	17
TGTGCCAGCAGCTGGGGACTAGCGAAAAACAATGAGCAGTTCTTC	CASSWGLAKNNEQFF	TRBJ2-1	TRBD2	few	TRBV7-2	15
TGCGCCAGCAGCTTGGAGGGGGCCACCGGGGAGCTGTTTTTT	CASSLEGATGELFF	TRBJ2-2	TRBD1	many	TRBV5-1	14
TGTGCCAGCAGTTATTGGCTTTCCTCCTACAATGAGCAGTTCTTC	CASSYWLSSYNEQFF	TRBJ2-1	NA	few	TRBV6-2/TRBV6-3	15